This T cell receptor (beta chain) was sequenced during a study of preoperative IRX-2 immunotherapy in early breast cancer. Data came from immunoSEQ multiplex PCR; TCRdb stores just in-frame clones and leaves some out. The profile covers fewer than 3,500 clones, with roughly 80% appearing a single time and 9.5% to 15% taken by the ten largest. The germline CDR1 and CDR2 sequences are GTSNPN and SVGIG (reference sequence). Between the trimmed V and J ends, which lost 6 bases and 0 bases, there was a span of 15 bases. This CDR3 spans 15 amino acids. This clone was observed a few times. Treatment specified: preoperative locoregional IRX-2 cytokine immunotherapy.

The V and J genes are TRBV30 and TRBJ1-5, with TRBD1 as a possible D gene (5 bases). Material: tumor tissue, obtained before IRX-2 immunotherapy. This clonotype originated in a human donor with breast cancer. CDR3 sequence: CACSSGTTSNQPQHF. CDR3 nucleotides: TGTGCCTGTAGTTCCGGGACGACTAGCAATCAGCCCCAGCATTTT.